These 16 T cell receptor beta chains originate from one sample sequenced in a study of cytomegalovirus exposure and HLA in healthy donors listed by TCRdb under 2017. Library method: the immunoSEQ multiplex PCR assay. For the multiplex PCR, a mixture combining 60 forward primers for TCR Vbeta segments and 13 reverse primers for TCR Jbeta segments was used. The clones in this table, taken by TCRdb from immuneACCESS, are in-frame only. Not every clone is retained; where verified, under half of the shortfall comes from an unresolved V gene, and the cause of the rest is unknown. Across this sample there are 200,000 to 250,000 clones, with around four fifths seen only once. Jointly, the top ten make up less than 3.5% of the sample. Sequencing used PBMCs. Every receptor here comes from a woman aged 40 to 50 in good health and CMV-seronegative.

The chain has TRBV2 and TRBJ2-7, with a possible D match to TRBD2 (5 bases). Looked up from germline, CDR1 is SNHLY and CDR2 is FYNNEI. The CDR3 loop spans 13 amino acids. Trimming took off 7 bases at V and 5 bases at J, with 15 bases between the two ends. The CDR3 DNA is TGTGCCAGCATCGGGGTCCTCTGGGACGAGCAGTACTTC. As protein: CASIGVLWDEQYF.

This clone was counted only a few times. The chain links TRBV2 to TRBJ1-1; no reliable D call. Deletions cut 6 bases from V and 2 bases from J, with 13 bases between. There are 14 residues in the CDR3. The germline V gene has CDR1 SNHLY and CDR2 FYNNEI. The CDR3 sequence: CASRPVAANTEAFF. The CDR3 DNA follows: TGTGCCAGCAGGCCGGTAGCCGCCAACACTGAAGCTTTCTTT.

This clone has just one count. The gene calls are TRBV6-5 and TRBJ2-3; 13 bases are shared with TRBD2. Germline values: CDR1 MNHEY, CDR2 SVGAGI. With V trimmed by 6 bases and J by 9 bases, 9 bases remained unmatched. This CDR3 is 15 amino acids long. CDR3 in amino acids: CASRGGTSGTKTQYF. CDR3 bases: TGTGCCAGCAGAGGGGGGACTAGCGGGACCAAGACGCAGTATTTT.

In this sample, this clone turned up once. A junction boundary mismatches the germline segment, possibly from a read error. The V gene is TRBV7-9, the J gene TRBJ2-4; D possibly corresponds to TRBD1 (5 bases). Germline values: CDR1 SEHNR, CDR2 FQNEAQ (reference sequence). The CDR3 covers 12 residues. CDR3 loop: CASSLGPGSPHF. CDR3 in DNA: TGTGCCAGCAGCTTAGGTCCAGGGTCCCCCCACTTC.

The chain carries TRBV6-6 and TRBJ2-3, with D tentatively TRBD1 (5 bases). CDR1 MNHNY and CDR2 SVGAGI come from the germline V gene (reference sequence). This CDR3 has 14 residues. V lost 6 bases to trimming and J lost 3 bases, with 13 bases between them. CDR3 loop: CASRPQGSTDTQYF. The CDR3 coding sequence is TGTGCCAGCAGACCTCAGGGCTCGACAGATACGCAGTATTTT.

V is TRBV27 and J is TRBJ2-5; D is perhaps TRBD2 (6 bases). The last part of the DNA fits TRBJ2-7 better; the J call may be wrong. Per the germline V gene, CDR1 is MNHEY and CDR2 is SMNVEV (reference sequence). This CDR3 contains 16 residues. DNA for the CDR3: TGTGCCAGCAGTTATGTCCCAGGACTACGTGACTACGAGCAGTACTTC. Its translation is CASSYVPGLRDYEQYF.

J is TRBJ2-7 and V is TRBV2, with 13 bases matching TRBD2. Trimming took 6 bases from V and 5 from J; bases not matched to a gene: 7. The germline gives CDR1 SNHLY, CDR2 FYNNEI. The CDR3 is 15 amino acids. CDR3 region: CASRALGLAGDEQYF. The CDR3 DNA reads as TGTGCCAGCAGAGCATTAGGACTAGCGGGAGACGAGCAGTACTTC.

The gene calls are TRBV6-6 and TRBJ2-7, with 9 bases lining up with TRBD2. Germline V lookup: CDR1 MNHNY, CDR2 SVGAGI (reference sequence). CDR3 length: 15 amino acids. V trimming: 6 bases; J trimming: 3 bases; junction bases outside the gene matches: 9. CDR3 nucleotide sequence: TGTGCCAGCAGCCCATATAGCGGGAGAATCTACGAGCAGTACTTC. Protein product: CASSPYSGRIYEQYF.

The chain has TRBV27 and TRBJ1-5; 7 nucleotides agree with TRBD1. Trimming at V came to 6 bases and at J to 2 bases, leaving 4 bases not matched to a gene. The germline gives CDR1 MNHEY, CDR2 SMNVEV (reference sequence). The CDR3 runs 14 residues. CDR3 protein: CASRPGQRNQPQHF. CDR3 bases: TGTGCCAGCAGGCCGGGACAGCGCAATCAGCCCCAGCATTTT.

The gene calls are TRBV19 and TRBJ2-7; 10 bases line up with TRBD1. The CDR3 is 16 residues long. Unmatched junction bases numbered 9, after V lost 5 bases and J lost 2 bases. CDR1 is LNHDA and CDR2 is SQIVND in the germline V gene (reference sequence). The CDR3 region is CASSEGQGRSAYEQYF. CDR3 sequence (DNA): TGTGCCAGTAGTGAGGGACAGGGGCGGTCTGCCTACGAGCAGTACTTC.

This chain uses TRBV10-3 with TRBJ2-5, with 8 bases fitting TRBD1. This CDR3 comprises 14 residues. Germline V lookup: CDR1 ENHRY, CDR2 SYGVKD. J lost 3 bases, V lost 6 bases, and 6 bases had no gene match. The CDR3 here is CAIRNQGAEETQYF. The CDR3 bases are TGTGCCATCAGGAACCAGGGGGCGGAAGAGACCCAGTACTTC.

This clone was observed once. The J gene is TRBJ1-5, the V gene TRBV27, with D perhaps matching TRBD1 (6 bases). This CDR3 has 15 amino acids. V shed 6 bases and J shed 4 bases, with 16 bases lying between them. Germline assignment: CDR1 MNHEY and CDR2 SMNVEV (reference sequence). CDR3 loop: CASREQGYGNQPQHF. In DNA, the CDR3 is TGTGCCAGCAGGGAACAGGGATATGGGAATCAGCCCCAGCATTTT.

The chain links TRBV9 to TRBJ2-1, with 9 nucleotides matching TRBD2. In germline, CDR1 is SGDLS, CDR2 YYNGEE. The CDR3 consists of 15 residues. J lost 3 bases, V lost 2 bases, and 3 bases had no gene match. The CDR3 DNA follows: TGTGCCAGCAGCGTTGTAGCGGGAGTCTACAATGAGCAGTTCTTC. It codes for CASSVVAGVYNEQFF.

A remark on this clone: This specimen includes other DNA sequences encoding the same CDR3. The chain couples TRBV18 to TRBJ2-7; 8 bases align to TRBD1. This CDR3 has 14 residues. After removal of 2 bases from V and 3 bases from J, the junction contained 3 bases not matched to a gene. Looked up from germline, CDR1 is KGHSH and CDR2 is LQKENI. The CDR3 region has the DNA TGTGCCAGCTCACCAGGTGGACAGGGCTACGAGCAGTACTTC. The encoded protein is CASSPGGQGYEQYF.

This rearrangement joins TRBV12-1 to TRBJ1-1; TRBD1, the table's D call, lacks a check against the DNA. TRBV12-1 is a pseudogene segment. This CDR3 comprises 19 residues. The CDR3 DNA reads TGTGCCAGCAGCTTTGGTATCTGGGGCTTCCGTTTCTGGGGCACTGAAGCTTTCTTT. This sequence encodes CASSFGIWGFRFWGTEAFF.

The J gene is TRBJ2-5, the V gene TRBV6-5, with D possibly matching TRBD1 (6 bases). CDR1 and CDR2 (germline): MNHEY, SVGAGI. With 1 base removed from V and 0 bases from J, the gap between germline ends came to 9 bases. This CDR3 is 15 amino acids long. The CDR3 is CASSYFYRDQETQYF. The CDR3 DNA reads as TGTGCCAGCAGTTACTTTTACAGGGACCAAGAGACCCAGTACTTC.